This TCR beta chain was sequenced for a study of cytomegalovirus exposure and HLA in healthy donors. Study-level results: Several of the most significant clusters appeared linked to common viral pathogens, based on a later analysis. Exclusion applied to some V segments, including TRBV6-2 and TRBV6-3, as they were indistinguishable. Across donors, presence/absence analyses took sequencing depth to be roughly uniform. Donor immune exposure was known only as CMV serostatus.

A note on this clone: Its target is unknown.

13 Jbeta primers and 60 Vbeta primers were used for the PCR. Generated by immunoSEQ multiplex PCR, the TCRdb table keeps only in-frame clones and is missing some. The table has approximately 110,000 clones, around 80% seen once. CDR1 MNHNS and CDR2 SASEGT come from the germline V gene. The germline V and J ends were trimmed by 1 base and 2 bases, with 12 bases remaining between them. The CDR3 consists of 16 residues. The sequenced sample consisted of PBMCs. This receptor was identified in a female donor in good health and CMV-seropositive. The V and J genes are TRBV6-1 and TRBJ2-4; TRBD1 is a possible D gene (7 bases). CDR3 bases: TGTGCCAGCAGTGAAGTCGGAGGGGGCCCCAAAAACATTCAGTACTTC. This codes for CASSEVGGGPKNIQYF.